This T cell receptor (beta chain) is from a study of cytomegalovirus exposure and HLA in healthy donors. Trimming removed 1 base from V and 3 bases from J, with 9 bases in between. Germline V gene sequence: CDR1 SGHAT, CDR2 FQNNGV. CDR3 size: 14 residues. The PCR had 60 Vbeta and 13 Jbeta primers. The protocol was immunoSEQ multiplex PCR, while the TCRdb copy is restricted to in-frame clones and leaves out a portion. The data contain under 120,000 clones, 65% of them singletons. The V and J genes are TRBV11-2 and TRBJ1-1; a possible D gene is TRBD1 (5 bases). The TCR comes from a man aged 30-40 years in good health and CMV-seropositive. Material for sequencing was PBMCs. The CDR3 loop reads CASSLVAGDTEAFF. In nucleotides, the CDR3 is TGTGCCAGCAGCTTAGTAGCGGGGGACACTGAAGCTTTCTTT.